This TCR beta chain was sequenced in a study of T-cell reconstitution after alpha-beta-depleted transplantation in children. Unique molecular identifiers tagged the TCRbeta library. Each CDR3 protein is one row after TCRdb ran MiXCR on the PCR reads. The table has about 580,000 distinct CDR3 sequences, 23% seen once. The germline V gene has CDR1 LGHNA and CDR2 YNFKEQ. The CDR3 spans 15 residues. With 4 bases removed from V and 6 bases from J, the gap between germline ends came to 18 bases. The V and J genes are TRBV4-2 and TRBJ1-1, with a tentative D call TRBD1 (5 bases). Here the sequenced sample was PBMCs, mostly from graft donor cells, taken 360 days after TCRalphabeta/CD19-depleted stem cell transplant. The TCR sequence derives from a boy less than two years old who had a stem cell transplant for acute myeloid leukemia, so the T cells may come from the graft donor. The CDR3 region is CASSPGVLGDAEAFF. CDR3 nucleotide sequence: TGTGCCAGCAGCCCGGGGGTCCTTGGAGACGCTGAAGCTTTCTTT.